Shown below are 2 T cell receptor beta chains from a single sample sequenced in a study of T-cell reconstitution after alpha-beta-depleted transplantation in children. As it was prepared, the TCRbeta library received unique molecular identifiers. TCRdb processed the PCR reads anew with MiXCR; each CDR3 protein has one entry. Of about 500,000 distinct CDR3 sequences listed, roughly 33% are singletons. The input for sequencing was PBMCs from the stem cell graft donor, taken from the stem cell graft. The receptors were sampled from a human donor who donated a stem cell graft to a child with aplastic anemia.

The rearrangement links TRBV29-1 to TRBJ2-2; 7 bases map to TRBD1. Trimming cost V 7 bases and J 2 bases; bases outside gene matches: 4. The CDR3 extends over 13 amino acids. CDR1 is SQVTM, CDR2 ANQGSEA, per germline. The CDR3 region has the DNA TGCAGCGCCCGACAGGGAAACACCGGGGAGCTGTTTTTT. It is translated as CSARQGNTGELFF.

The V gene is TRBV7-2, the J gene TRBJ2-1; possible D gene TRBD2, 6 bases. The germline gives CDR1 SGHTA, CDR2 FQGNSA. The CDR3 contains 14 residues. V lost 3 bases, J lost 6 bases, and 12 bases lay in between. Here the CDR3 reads CASSLPSGSNEQFF. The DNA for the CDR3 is TGTGCCAGCAGCTTGCCTTCCGGGAGCAATGAGCAGTTCTTC.